Here is one TCR beta chain with its context. The antigen is undetermined. These data belong to a study of T cell responses to AZD1222 COVID-19 vaccine. General study points: Nearly half of spike-specific TCRs reportedly target unmutated variant regions. Donors were mostly white British, more females; clonal diversity possibly underestimated.

The CDR3 sequence is 11 residues long. The germline gives CDR1 SGHVS, CDR2 FNYEAQ. The V end lost 5 bases, the J end lost 11 bases, and 12 bases lay between the germline ends. Clones were sequenced by immunoSEQ multiplex PCR, and TCRdb holds only the in-frame ones, with some missing. Altogether fewer than 85,000 clones are present, around four fifths being singletons, with the ten largest covering 1.3%. The chain is built from TRBV7-6 and TRBJ1-1, with D uncertain. Sequencing used peripheral blood, obtained 28 days after the second AZD1222 dose. This clonotype was obtained from an adult who received the AZD1222 COVID-19 vaccine. CDR3 in DNA: TGTGCCAGCAGCCACGACTTAAGGGCTTTCTTT. Amino acid sequence: CASSHDLRAFF. Drawing the rest from reference TRBV7-6 and TRBJ1-1, the complete variable domain is GAGVSQSPRYKVTKRGQDVALRCDPISGHVSLYWYRQALGQGPEFLTYFNYEAQQDKSGLPNDRFSAERPEGSISTLTIQRTEQRDSAMYRCASSHDLRAFFGQGTRLTVV.